This TCR beta chain originates from a study of glioma-infiltrating T cells. The iRepertoire nested amplicon-rescue multiplex PCR amplified TCR alpha and beta CDR3s from RNA. MiXCR, applied by TCRdb to the multiplex PCR reads, yields one record per CDR3 protein. The sample shows about 380,000 distinct CDR3 sequences, 41% of them seen only once. V lost 4 bases, J lost 7 bases, and 14 bases lay in between. The CDR3 totals 15 residues. Germline values: CDR1 SGHTA, CDR2 FQGTGA. The sequence was collected from a human donor with low-grade glioma or glioblastoma, undergoing nonglioma brain surgery, or in good health (not recorded which). V is TRBV7-3 and J is TRBJ1-6, with D possibly TRBD1 on 5 matching bases. Source material: glioma tissue, nonneoplastic brain tissue, or PBMCs (not recorded which). DNA of the CDR3: TGTGCCAGCAGCTCCAAAGGGGCCGAGAATTCACCCCTCCACTTT. Its translation: CASSSKGAENSPLHF.